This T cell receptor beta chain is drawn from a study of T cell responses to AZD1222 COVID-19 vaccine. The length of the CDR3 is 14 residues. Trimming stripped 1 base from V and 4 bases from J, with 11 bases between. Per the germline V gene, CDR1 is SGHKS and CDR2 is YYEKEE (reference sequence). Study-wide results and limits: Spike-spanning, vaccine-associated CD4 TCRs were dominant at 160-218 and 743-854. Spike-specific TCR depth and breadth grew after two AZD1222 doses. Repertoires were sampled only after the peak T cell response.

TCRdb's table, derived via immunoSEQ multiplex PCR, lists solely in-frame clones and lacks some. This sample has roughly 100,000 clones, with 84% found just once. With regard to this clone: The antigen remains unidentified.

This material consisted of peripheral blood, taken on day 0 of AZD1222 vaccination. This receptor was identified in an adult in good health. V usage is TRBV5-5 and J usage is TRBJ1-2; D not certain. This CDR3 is CASSLNQNPYGYTF. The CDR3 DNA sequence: TGTGCCAGCAGCTTGAACCAGAATCCCTATGGCTACACCTTC.